These 15 T cell receptor beta chains came from one sample sequenced in a study of cytomegalovirus exposure and HLA in healthy donors. Primers: 60 Vbeta forward and 13 Jbeta reverse. The method was immunoSEQ multiplex PCR; TCRdb's version includes in-frame clones alone and lacks a portion of them. Of approximately 150,000 clones listed, 75% are singletons. Sequenced: PBMCs. These receptors all stem from a female donor in good health and CMV-seronegative.

The J gene is TRBJ1-5, the V gene TRBV30; 8 bases agree with TRBD1. The CDR3 consists of 14 residues. Germline assignment: CDR1 GTSNPN and CDR2 SVGIG (reference sequence). The ends lost 3 bases at V and 6 bases at J; junction bases unmatched: 7. As DNA, the CDR3 is TGTGCCTGGAGCCTGGACAGGGTCGCTCAGCCCCAGCATTTT. As protein: CAWSLDRVAQPQHF.

This clone was seen only a few times. The rearrangement joins TRBV9 to TRBJ1-5; unclear D gene. Germline values: CDR1 SGDLS, CDR2 YYNGEE. CDR3 length equals 14 residues. V was cut by 4 bases and J by 1 base, with 9 bases left in between. The CDR3 DNA follows: TGTGCCAGCAGCCCGGAGGACAGCAATCAGCCCCAGCATTTT. Protein sequence: CASSPEDSNQPQHF.

V usage is TRBV7-2 and J usage is TRBJ2-1; D perhaps matches TRBD2 (5 bases). This CDR3 contains 14 residues. Per germline, CDR1 SGHTA and CDR2 FQGNSA. V was shortened by 1 base and J by 3 bases, with 7 bases between the two germline ends. The CDR3 DNA reads as TGTGCCAGCAGCTTAGGGGAGAGCTACAATGAGCAGTTCTTC. It is translated as CASSLGESYNEQFF.

In DNA form, the CDR3 reads TGCGCCAGCAGCCAAGACAGGGGGCTCACAGATACGCAGTATTTT. Its protein is CASSQDRGLTDTQYF. This chain connects TRBV4-3 to TRBJ2-3; 8 bases agree with TRBD1. The V and J ends lost 0 bases and 2 bases, in that order; junction bases with no gene match: 1. CDR3 length: 15 residues. Germline CDR1 LGHNA, CDR2 YSLEER.

The gene calls are TRBV27 and TRBJ1-5; D not certain. Germline CDR1 reads MNHEY; CDR2 reads SMNVEV (reference sequence). The CDR3 contains 13 residues. Trimming pared 4 bases from V and 2 bases from J, leaving 6 bases between. CDR3 in DNA: TGTGCCAGCAGTTCCTCCCGCAATCAGCCCCAGCATTTT. Residues: CASSSSRNQPQHF.

This chain uses TRBV2 with TRBJ2-7, with 9 bases lining up with TRBD1. The CDR3 loop spans 13 amino acids. Unmatched junction bases numbered 8, after V lost 8 bases and J lost 6 bases. Germline loops: CDR1 SNHLY, CDR2 FYNNEI. The CDR3 DNA follows: TGTGCCAGCGCAAGGGACAGGGTCGCCGAGCAGTACTTC. This encodes CASARDRVAEQYF.

This clone was detected a few times. The chain has TRBV18 and TRBJ2-7; TRBD1 matches at 7 bases. V shed 1 base and J 5 bases; nucleotides not matched to a gene: 8. The germline CDR1 and CDR2 sequences are KGHSH and LQKENI. There are 15 residues in the CDR3. CDR3 sequence (DNA): TGTGCCAGCTCACCACAGCGACAGGGTGGCGACGAGCAGTACTTC. The encoded protein is CASSPQRQGGDEQYF.

This clone occurred a few times. This chain connects TRBV15 to TRBJ2-2; 10 nucleotides line up with TRBD2. The CDR3 extends over 17 amino acids. Germline V gene sequence: CDR1 LNHNV, CDR2 YYDKDF (reference sequence). V lost 3 bases to trimming and J lost 5 bases; unmatched junction nucleotides: 9. CDR3 in amino acids: CATSSKLLAGVTGELFF. In DNA, the CDR3 is TGTGCCACCAGCAGCAAACTCCTAGCGGGAGTAACCGGGGAGCTGTTTTTT.

This clone was found a few times. The chain carries TRBV4-2 and TRBJ2-5; D not resolved. CDR1 LGHNA and CDR2 YNFKEQ come from the germline V gene. V shed 0 bases and J shed 1 base, with 12 bases lying between them. The CDR3 runs 16 residues. The CDR3 region is CASSQEFGRIQETQYF. The DNA of the CDR3 is TGTGCCAGCAGCCAAGAATTTGGCAGGATCCAAGAGACCCAGTACTTC.

The genes are TRBV11-1 and TRBJ2-3, with 7 bases matching TRBD2. V lost 8 bases, J lost 6 bases, and 11 bases stayed unmatched. The length of the CDR3 is 14 residues. CDR1 SGHAT and CDR2 FQDESV come from the germline V gene (reference sequence). CDR3 amino acids: CASHQRDGLDTQYF. CDR3 DNA sequence: TGTGCCAGCCATCAGCGGGATGGATTGGATACGCAGTATTTT.

This chain links TRBV7-9 with TRBJ1-4; 11 bases agree with TRBD1. Germline CDR1 reads SEHNR; CDR2 reads FQNEAQ (reference sequence). The junction had 4 bases not matched to a gene; V was cut back by 5 bases and J by 5 bases. This CDR3 has 15 residues. For the CDR3, the DNA is TGTGCCAGCAGCCCCGGACAGGGGGCAAATGAAAAACTGTTTTTT. Protein product: CASSPGQGANEKLFF.

Only a few counts were recorded for this clone. The J gene is TRBJ2-1, the V gene TRBV18, with TRBD2 matching over 9 bases. With V trimmed by 3 bases and J by 6 bases, 6 bases remained unmatched. The CDR3 loop spans 15 amino acids. Germline V gene data show CDR1 as KGHSH and CDR2 as LQKENI. The CDR3 sequence is CASSPAGTSRNEQFF. CDR3 in DNA: TGTGCCAGCTCACCTGCCGGGACTAGCCGCAATGAGCAGTTCTTC. The full variable domain, in which reference TRBV18 and TRBJ2-1 provide the parts outside the CDR3, is NAGVMQNPRHLVRRRGQEARLRCSPMKGHSHVYWYRQLPEEGLKFMVYLQKENIIDESGMPKERFSAEFPKEGPSILRIQQVVRGDSAAYFCASSPAGTSRNEQFFGPGTRLTVL.

The chain combines TRBV27 with TRBJ2-1; 7 bases map to TRBD2. Unmatched junction bases numbered 14, after V lost 6 bases and J lost 12 bases. The CDR3 spans 14 residues. Germline V lookup: CDR1 MNHEY, CDR2 SMNVEV (reference sequence). In nucleotides, the CDR3 is TGTGCCAGCAGCCCCCTGGGAGGCGGCGGGGGGCAGTTCTTC. It codes for CASSPLGGGGGQFF.

This chain connects TRBV7-6 to TRBJ1-3; TRBD1 matches at 8 bases. From germline, CDR1 is SGHVS and CDR2 FNYEAQ. This CDR3 region has 16 residues. The junction had 6 bases not matched to a gene; V was cut back by 5 bases and J by 0 bases. CDR3 sequence reads: CASSPGQGYSGNTIYF. The CDR3, as DNA: TGTGCCAGCAGCCCTGGACAGGGATACTCTGGAAACACCATATATTTT. The entire variable domain, with the rest obtained from reference TRBV7-6 and TRBJ1-3, is as follows: GAGVSQSPRYKVTKRGQDVALRCDPISGHVSLYWYRQALGQGPEFLTYFNYEAQQDKSGLPNDRFSAERPEGSISTLTIQRTEQRDSAMYRCASSPGQGYSGNTIYFGEGSWLTVV.

The chain carries TRBV7-8 and TRBJ2-5, with 11 bases lining up with TRBD1. The CDR3 has 14 residues. The V gene end was trimmed by 5 bases and the J gene end by 4 bases; junction bases not matched to a gene: 3. Per germline, CDR1 SGHVS and CDR2 FQNEAQ. CDR3 coding DNA: TGTGCCAGCAGCACCGGGACAGGGGGAGAGACCCAGTACTTC. Amino acids: CASSTGTGGETQYF. The variable domain in full, completed from reference TRBV7-8 and TRBJ2-5, reads GAGVSQSPRYKVAKRGQDVALRCDPISGHVSLFWYQQALGQGPEFLTYFQNEAQLDKSGLPSDRFFAERPEGSVSTLKIQRTQQEDSAVYLCASSTGTGGETQYFGPGTRLLVL.